The 17 T cell receptor beta chains below were found in one sample sequenced in a study of CDR3 diversity in severe acne. One entry per CDR3 protein, called by TCRdb with MiXCR from the PCR reads. In the table there are some 90,000 distinct CDR3 sequences, approximately 49% of which are singletons. Sequencing was carried out using blood. The source of these receptors is a male donor with severe acne vulgaris.

The sample holds one count of this clonotype. This chain uses TRBV29-1 with TRBJ2-5; D ambiguous. Trimming took 3 bases from V and 1 from J, leaving 15 bases between them. Per germline, CDR1 SQVTM and CDR2 ANQGSEA. CDR3 length equals 15 residues. The CDR3 loop is CSVEWLAEPQETQYF. DNA for the CDR3: TGCAGCGTTGAGTGGTTGGCGGAACCCCAAGAGACCCAGTACTTC.

This clonotype was detected only a few times. This chain joins TRBV6-1 and TRBJ1-2; D is perhaps TRBD1 (5 bases). Germline V gene sequence: CDR1 MNHNS, CDR2 SASEGT. CDR3 length: 16 residues. V lost 6 bases and J lost 0, with 17 bases in between. CDR3 in amino acids: CASRALGGNANYGYTF. The CDR3 DNA is TGTGCCAGCAGGGCCTTGGGGGGGAACGCTAACTATGGCTACACCTTC.

The gene calls are TRBV19 and TRBJ1-2; TRBD1 might be the D (6 bases). The CDR3 has 12 residues. V was cut by 7 bases and J by 4 bases, with 10 bases left in between. The germline V gene has CDR1 LNHDA and CDR2 SQIVND (reference sequence). CDR3 sequence (DNA): TGTGCCAGTAAAACACAGGGCTATGGCTACACCTTC. This gives the protein CASKTQGYGYTF.

This clonotype was found a few times. The chain recombines TRBV15 with TRBJ1-4; D unclear. This CDR3 has 13 residues. The germline V and J ends were trimmed by 6 bases and 4 bases, with 9 bases remaining between them. Per the germline V gene, CDR1 is LNHNV and CDR2 is YYDKDF (reference sequence). CDR3 bases: TGTGCCACCAGTGGGCGGGATAATGAAAAACTGTTTTTT. It encodes CATSGRDNEKLFF.

There are a few counts of this clonotype. The V and J genes are TRBV12-3 or TRBV12-4 and TRBJ1-2, with 8 bases aligning to TRBD1. V lost 3 bases, J lost 7 bases, and 16 bases stayed unmatched. CDR3 length: 17 amino acids. The CDR3 region is CASSLWQGAIFNGGYTF. The CDR3 DNA follows: TGTGCCAGCAGTTTGTGGCAGGGGGCGATCTTTAACGGTGGCTACACCTTC.

A note on this clonotype: One base away lies a much larger clone, so this may be a sequencing read error. The chain recombines TRBV6-4 with TRBJ2-2; 8 positions agree with TRBD2. CDR1 is MRHNA, CDR2 SNTAGT, per germline. The CDR3 contains 15 residues. Written as DNA, the CDR3 is TGTACCAGCAGTGAGACGGGGGGGGGCGCCGGGGAGCTGTTTTTT. Its translation is CTSSETGGGAGELFF.

V and J are TRBV20-1 and TRBJ2-3; 8 bases map to TRBD2. The CDR3 is 12 amino acids. The V segment lost 3 bases and the J segment 7 bases; nucleotides outside the gene matches: 3. From germline, CDR1 is DFQATT and CDR2 SNEGSKA (reference sequence). The CDR3 here is CSASGRANTQYF. The CDR3 coding sequence is TGCAGTGCTAGCGGGAGGGCGAATACGCAGTATTTT.

This clonotype was detected ten times or more. CDR3 protein: CATSDLNEKLFF. The CDR3 DNA sequence: TGTGCCACCAGTGATCTTAATGAAAAACTGTTTTTT. V is TRBV24-1 and J is TRBJ1-4; no firm D call. Germline CDR1 KGHDR, CDR2 SFDVKD. This CDR3 contains 12 residues. Deletions cut 3 bases from V and 4 bases from J, with 2 bases between.

This clonotype has only a few counts. The J gene is TRBJ1-1, the V gene TRBV24-1; D gene ambiguous. The V and J ends lost 2 bases and 1 base respectively, with 7 bases between them. The CDR3 spans 14 residues. The germline V gene encodes CDR1 KGHDR and CDR2 SFDVKD. CDR3 loop: CATSDSSPNTEAFF. The CDR3, as DNA: TGTGCCACCAGTGATTCCTCCCCGAACACTGAAGCTTTCTTT.

The rearrangement joins TRBV24-1 to TRBJ2-5; the D call may be TRBD1 or TRBD2 (6 bases each). The CDR3 contains 14 residues. Trimming left V 8 bases short and J 2 bases short, with 14 bases between. CDR1 and CDR2 from the germline V gene are KGHDR and SFDVKD. Written as DNA, the CDR3 is TGTGCCACCAATGGCGGGACACTGCAAGAGACCCAGTACTTC. It yields the protein CATNGGTLQETQYF.

On this clonotype itself: This clone may be a read error of a much larger clone one base away. The rearrangement links TRBV6-6 to TRBJ2-2; no reliable D call. CDR3 length equals 15 residues. Trimming took off 6 bases at V and 9 bases at J, with 20 bases between the two ends. Germline lookup yields CDR1 MNHNY and CDR2 SVGAGI (reference sequence). The CDR3 region has the DNA TGTGCCAGCAGGGCAGAAGGGCCCAAGACCAGGGAGCTGTTTTTT. Its translation: CASRAEGPKTRELFF.

The table lists this clonotype with a few counts. The chain combines TRBV18 with TRBJ2-7; tentatively, D is TRBD1 or TRBD2 (5 bases each). The V end lost 3 bases, the J end lost 7 bases, and 10 bases lay between the germline ends. Germline V gives CDR1 KGHSH, CDR2 LQKENI. The CDR3 totals 12 residues. This CDR3 is CASSPGTGEQYV. The CDR3 region has the DNA TGTGCCAGCTCACCCGGGACGGGGGAGCAGTACGTC.

This clonotype was counted many times. The chain employs TRBV2 and TRBJ1-5; D is ambiguous. This CDR3 spans 15 amino acids. Trimming cost V 7 bases and J 1 base, with 14 bases left between them. Looked up from germline, CDR1 is SNHLY and CDR2 is FYNNEI. CDR3 coding DNA: TGTGCCAGCAAATATACGTCAGCAAGCAATCAGCCCCAGCATTTT. It is translated as CASKYTSASNQPQHF.

This CDR3 is CASSLEGGAWGYTF. The CDR3 DNA follows: TGCGCCAGCAGCTTGGAGGGGGGCGCCTGGGGCTACACCTTC. This rearrangement joins TRBV5-1 to TRBJ1-2; D possibly corresponds to TRBD1 (6 bases). CDR1 is SGHRS, CDR2 YFSETQ, per germline. The CDR3 extends over 14 amino acids. V lost 0 bases and J 8 bases, leaving 14 bases between the germline ends.

The chain carries TRBV5-4 and TRBJ2-7; tentatively, D is TRBD1 (7 bases). V lost 4 bases to trimming and J lost 4 bases, with 18 bases between them. The CDR3 is 15 residues long. The germline CDR1 and CDR2 sequences are SGHNT and YYREEE (reference sequence). For the CDR3, the DNA is TGTGCCAGCAGCCCGGCAGGGGGACTGGGATACGAGCAGTACTTC. Protein: CASSPAGGLGYEQYF.

The chain employs TRBV25-1 and TRBJ1-2; a weak D match, TRBD1 (6 bases). The germline gives CDR1 MGHDK, CDR2 SYGVNS. Trimming stripped 6 bases from V and 10 bases from J, with 12 bases between. The CDR3 has 11 amino acids. This chain's CDR3 is CASREGEVYTF. CDR3 DNA sequence: TGTGCCAGCAGGGAGGGGGAGGTCTACACCTTC.

The chain links TRBV15 to TRBJ1-5, with 7 bases that match TRBD1. V dropped 0 bases and J dropped 1; count of bases not matched to a gene: 6. Germline V gene lookup returns CDR1 LNHNV and CDR2 YYDKDF (reference sequence). The CDR3 is 17 amino acids. This CDR3 reads CATSREGQALSNQPQHF. CDR3 coding DNA: TGTGCCACCAGCAGAGAAGGACAGGCCTTGAGCAATCAGCCCCAGCATTTT.